The rows below give T cell receptor beta chains drawn from one sample of a study of OX40 agonist ivuxolimab in advanced cancers. Sequencing used immunoSEQ multiplex PCR; TCRdb keeps in-frame clones, though not all of them. The sample holds about 110,000 clones; 91% are singletons and the top ten take approximately 0.63%. The source material was CD4+ or CD8+ T cells sorted from blood, sampled in a trial of the OX40 agonist ivuxolimab. Every receptor here comes from an adult with an advanced solid tumor such as melanoma, head and neck, liver or kidney cancer. CDR3s include the opening cysteine and the closing phenylalanine or tryptophan. The D gene is left open where the match is weak. The size field is filled for only some rows; it gives once, few, many or a size class.

D gene	V gene	J gene	CDR3 length	clone size	CDR3 DNA	CDR3 protein
-	TRBV6-6	TRBJ1-3	15	-	TGTGCCAGCAGTTGGTCGCAGAGCTCTGGAAACACCATATATTTT	CASSWSQSSGNTIYF
TRBD2	TRBV7-2	TRBJ2-3	16	-	TGTGCCAGCAGCTTAGTGGGCGGGGGGGCGGTAGATACGCAGTATTTT	CASSLVGGGAVDTQYF
TRBD1	TRBV6-6	TRBJ2-5	14	-	TGTGCCAGCACGAGAGATGGGACAGAAGAGACCCAGTACTTC	CASTRDGTEETQYF
-	TRBV5-4	TRBJ2-1	15	once	TGTGCCAGCAGCTTGGAGGGTACCCGTAGCGATGAGCAGTTCTTC	CASSLEGTRSDEQFF
TRBD1	TRBV19	TRBJ1-5	17	-	TGTGCCAGTAGTAGTATTCCACAGGGGGTAGTCGATCAGCCCCAGCATTTT	CASSSIPQGVVDQPQHF
TRBD1	TRBV9	TRBJ1-1	16	-	TGTGCCAGCAGCCCCGCAGGAGGGGGCTGGAACACTGAAGCTTTCTTT	CASSPAGGGWNTEAFF
-	TRBV7-9	TRBJ1-2	14	-	TGTGCCAGCAGCCATCAGACAGCAGACTATGGCTACACCTTC	CASSHQTADYGYTF
TRBD2	TRBV5-6	TRBJ2-1	16	-	TGTGCCAGCAGCTTAACTAGCGGGACAAACTACAATGAGCAGTTCTTC	CASSLTSGTNYNEQFF
-	TRBV5-1	TRBJ2-3	13	-	TGCGCCAGCTCCCCCGGAGTAGCAGATACGCAGTATTTT	CASSPGVADTQYF
-	TRBV21-1	TRBJ2-5	14	-	TGTGCCAGCACCCCGGACAGGGGTTATAGGACCCAGTACTTC	CASTPDRGYRTQYF
-	TRBV2	TRBJ2-5	13	-	TGTGCCAGCAGTGCAAGCTTCCAAGAGACCCAGTACTTC	CASSASFQETQYF
-	TRBV18	TRBJ1-2	15	-	TGTGCCAGCTCACCACCGTCGCAGGGGCCCTATGGCTACACCTTC	CASSPPSQGPYGYTF
TRBD1	TRBV27	TRBJ1-4	15	-	TGTGCCAGCAGTTCCGCGGGACAGATTAATGAAAAACTGTTTTTT	CASSSAGQINEKLFF
TRBD1	TRBV7-9	TRBJ1-6	16	once	TGTGCCAGCAGCACGGGACAGGGGGCGGTTGGTTCACCCCTCCACTTT	CASSTGQGAVGSPLHF
-	TRBV29-1	TRBJ2-7	13	once	TGCAGCGTTGTTGGCGGGGCGACCTACGAGCAGTACTTC	CSVVGGATYEQYF
-	TRBV19	TRBJ1-3	14	-	TGTGCCAGTAAAGGGGCTAGCTCTGGAAACACCATATATTTT	CASKGASSGNTIYF
TRBD1	TRBV18	TRBJ2-6	16	-	TGTGCCAGCTCACAGAGACAGGGGGCCGGGGCCAACGTCCTGACTTTC	CASSQRQGAGANVLTF
TRBD1	TRBV6-6	TRBJ2-5	15	-	TGTGCCAGCAGTTACGCGGGGGACAGGGGAGAGACCCAGTACTTC	CASSYAGDRGETQYF
-	TRBV6-7	TRBJ1-2	10	-	TGTGCCAGCAGGGGGGATGGCTACACCTTC	CASRGDGYTF
-	TRBV27	TRBJ1-1	15	-	TGTGCCAGCAGTTCACCGCAGGGGCCGAACACTGAAGCTTTCTTT	CASSSPQGPNTEAFF
-	TRBV5-1	TRBJ2-5	13	-	TGCGCCAGCAAAGGAACAGACCAAGAGACCCAGTACTTC	CASKGTDQETQYF
-	TRBV5-6	TRBJ1-5	19	once	TGTGCCAGCAGCTTAGGTTCGGCCGGCGGGGGTTATAGCAATCAGCCCCAGCATTTT	CASSLGSAGGGYSNQPQHF
-	TRBV7-3	TRBJ2-3	14	-	TGTGCCAGCAGCTTAGCGTCCAGCACAGATACGCAGTATTTT	CASSLASSTDTQYF
-	TRBV10-2	TRBJ2-7	13	-	TGCGCCAGCATCGGAGGCGTTGGGTACGAGCAGTACTTC	CASIGGVGYEQYF